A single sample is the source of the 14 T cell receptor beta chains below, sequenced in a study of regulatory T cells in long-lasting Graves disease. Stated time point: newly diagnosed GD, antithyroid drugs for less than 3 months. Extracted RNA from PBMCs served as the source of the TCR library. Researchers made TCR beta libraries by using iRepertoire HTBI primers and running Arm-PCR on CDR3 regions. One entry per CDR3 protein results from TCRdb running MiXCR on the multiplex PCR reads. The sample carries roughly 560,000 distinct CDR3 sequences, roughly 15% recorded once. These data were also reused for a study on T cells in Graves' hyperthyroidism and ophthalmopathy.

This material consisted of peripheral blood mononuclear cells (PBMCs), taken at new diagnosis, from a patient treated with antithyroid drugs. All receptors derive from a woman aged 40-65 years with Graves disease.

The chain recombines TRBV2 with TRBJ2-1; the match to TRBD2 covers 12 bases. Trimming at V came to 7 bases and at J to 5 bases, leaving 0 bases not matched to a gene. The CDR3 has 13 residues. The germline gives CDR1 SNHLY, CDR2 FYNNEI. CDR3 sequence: CASTSGGDNEQFF. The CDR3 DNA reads TGTGCCAGCACTAGCGGGGGGGACAATGAGCAGTTCTTC.

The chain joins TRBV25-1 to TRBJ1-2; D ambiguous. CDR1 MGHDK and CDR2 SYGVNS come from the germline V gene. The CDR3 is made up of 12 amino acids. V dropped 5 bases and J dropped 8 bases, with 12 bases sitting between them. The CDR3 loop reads CASSHGPRGYTF. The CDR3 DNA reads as TGTGCCAGCAGTCACGGACCGAGGGGCTACACCTTC.

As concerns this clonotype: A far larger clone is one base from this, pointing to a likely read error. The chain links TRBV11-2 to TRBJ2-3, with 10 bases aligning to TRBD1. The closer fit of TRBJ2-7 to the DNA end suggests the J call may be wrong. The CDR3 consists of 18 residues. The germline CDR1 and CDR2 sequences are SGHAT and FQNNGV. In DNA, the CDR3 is TGTGCCAGCAGCTTAGTAGGGACAGGGGACCCACTTCGGAATGAGCAGTACTTC. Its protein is CASSLVGTGDPLRNEQYF.

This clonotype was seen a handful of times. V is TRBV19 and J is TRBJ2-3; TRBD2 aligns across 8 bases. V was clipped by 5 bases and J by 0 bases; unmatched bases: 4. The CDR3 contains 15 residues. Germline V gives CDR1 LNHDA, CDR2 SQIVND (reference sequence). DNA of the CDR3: TGTGCCAGTAGTCTTGGGACTAGGAGCACAGATACGCAGTATTTT. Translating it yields CASSLGTRSTDTQYF.

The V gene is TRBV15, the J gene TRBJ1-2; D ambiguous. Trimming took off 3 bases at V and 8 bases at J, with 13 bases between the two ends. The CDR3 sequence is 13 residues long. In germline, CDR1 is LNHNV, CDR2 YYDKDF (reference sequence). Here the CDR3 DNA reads TGTGCCACCAGCAGGGACGGCCTGGGAGGCTACACCTTC. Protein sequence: CATSRDGLGGYTF.

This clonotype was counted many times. CDR3 region: CSATDHGSYNEQFF. CDR3 in DNA: TGCAGTGCTACCGACCATGGCTCCTACAATGAGCAGTTCTTC. V usage is TRBV20-1 and J usage is TRBJ2-1; D remains ambiguous. Germline V lookup: CDR1 DFQATT, CDR2 SNEGSKA (reference sequence). The V end lost 4 bases, the J end lost 0 bases, and 10 bases lay between the germline ends. This CDR3 has 14 residues.

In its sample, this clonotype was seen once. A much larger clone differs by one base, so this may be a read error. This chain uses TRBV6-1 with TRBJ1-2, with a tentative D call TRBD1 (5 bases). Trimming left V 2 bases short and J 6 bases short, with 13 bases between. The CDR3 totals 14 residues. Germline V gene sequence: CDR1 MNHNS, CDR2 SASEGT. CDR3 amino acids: CASSENRGIDGYTF. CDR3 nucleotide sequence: TGTGCCAGCAGTGAAAACCGGGGCATTGATGGCTACACCTTC.

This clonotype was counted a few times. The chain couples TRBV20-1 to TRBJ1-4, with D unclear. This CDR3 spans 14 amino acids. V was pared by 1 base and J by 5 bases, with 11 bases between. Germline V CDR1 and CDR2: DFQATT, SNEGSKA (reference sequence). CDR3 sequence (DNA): TGCAGTGCTAGAGGCCCGGGAAACAATGAAAAACTGTTTTTT. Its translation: CSARGPGNNEKLFF.

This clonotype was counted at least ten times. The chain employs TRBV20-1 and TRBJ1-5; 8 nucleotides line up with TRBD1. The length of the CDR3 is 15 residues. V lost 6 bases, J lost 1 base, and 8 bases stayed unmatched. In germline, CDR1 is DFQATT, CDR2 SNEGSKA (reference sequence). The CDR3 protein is CSADQGAGSNQPQHF. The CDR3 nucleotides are TGCAGTGCGGATCAGGGGGCTGGGAGCAATCAGCCCCAGCATTTT.

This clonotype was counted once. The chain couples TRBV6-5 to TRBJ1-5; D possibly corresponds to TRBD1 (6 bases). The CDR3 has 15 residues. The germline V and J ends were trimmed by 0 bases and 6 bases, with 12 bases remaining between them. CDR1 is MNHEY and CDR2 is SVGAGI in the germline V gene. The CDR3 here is CASSYSRGSSQPQHF. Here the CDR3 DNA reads TGTGCCAGCAGTTACTCTAGGGGGTCGAGTCAGCCCCAGCATTTT.

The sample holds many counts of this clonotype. The CDR3 bases are TGTGCCACCAGCAGGGCGATTGAACAGCATGAAAAACTGTTTTTT. Translating it yields CATSRAIEQHEKLFF. The rearrangement joins TRBV15 to TRBJ1-4; D not certain. This CDR3 is 15 amino acids long. Germline assignment: CDR1 LNHNV and CDR2 YYDKDF (reference sequence). The V and J ends lost 3 bases and 6 bases respectively, with 14 bases between them.

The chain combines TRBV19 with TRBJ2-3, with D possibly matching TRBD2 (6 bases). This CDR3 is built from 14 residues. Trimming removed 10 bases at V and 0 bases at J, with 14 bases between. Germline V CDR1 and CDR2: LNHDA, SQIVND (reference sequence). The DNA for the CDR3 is TGTGCCAATAGACTAGGACGGAGCACAGATACGCAGTATTTT. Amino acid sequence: CANRLGRSTDTQYF.

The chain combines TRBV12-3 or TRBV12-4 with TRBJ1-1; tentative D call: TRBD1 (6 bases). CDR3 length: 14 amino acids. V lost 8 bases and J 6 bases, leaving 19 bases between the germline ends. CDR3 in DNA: TGTGCCAGCCGTCCGGCGGGGGGCTCCGCTGAAGCTTTCTTT. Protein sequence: CASRPAGGSAEAFF.

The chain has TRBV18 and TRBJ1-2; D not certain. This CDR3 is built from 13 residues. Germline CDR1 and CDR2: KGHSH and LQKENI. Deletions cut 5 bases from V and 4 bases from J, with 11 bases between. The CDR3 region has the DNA TGTGCCAGCTCAACGGGGTCGCTCTATGGCTACACCTTC. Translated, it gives CASSTGSLYGYTF. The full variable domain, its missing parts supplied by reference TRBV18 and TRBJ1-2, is NAGVMQNPRHLVRRRGQEARLRCSPMKGHSHVYWYRQLPEEGLKFMVYLQKENIIDESGMPKERFSAEFPKEGPSILRIQQVVRGDSAAYFCASSTGSLYGYTFGSGTRLTVV.